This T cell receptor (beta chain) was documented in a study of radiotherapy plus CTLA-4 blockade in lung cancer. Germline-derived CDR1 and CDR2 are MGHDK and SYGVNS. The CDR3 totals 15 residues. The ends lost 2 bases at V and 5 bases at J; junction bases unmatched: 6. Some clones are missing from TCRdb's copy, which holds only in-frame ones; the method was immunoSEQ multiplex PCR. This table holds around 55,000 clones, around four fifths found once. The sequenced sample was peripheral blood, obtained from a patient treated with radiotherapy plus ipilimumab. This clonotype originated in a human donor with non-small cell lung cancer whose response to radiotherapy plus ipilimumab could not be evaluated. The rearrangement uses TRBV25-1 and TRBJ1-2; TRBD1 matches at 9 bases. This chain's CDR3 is CASSEKQGAKYGYTF. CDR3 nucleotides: TGTGCCAGCAGTGAAAAACAGGGGGCGAAATATGGCTACACCTTC.